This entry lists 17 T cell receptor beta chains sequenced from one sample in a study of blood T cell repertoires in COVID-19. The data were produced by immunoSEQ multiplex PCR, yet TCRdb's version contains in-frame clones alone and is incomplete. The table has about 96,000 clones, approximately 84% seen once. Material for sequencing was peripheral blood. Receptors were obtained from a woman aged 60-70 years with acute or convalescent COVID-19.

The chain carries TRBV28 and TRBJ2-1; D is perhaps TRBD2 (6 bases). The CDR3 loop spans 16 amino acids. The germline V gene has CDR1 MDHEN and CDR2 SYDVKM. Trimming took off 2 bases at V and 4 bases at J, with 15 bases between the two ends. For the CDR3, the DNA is TGTGCCAGCAGTTTAGCCGGAGGGTTTGGGTACAATGAGCAGTTCTTC. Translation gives CASSLAGGFGYNEQFF.

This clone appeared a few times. The CDR3 DNA reads as TGTGCCAGCAGGTTCCAAACAGGGGAAAAACTGTTTTTT. Translation: CASRFQTGEKLFF. This chain joins TRBV7-2 and TRBJ1-4, with a possible D match to TRBD1 (6 bases). V lost 6 bases to trimming and J lost 8 bases, with 13 bases between them. CDR1 is SGHTA and CDR2 is FQGNSA in the germline V gene. This CDR3 has 13 amino acids.

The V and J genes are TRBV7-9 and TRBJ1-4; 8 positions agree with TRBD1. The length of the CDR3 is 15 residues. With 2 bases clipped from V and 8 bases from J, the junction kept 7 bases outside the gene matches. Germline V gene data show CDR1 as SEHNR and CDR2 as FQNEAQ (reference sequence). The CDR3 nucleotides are TGTGCCAGCAGCTTACCCCAGGGGGCGAAAGAAAAACTGTTTTTT. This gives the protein CASSLPQGAKEKLFF.

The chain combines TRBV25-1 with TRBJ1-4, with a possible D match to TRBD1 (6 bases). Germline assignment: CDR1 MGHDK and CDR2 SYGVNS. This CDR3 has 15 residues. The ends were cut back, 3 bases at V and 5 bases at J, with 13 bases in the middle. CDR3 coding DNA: TGTGCCAGCAGTGACCTGGGGCAGGGGAATGAAAAACTGTTTTTT. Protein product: CASSDLGQGNEKLFF.

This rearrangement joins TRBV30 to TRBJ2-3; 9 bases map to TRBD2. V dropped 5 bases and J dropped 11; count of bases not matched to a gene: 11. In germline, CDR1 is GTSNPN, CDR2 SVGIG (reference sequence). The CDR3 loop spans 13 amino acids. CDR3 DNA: TGTGCCTGGGGAGGCGGGGGGACTAGCTTGCAGTATTTT. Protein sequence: CAWGGGGTSLQYF. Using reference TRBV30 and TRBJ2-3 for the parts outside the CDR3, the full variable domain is SQTIHQWPATLVQPVGSPLSLECTVEGTSNPNLYWYRQAAGRGLQLLFYSVGIGQISSEVPQNLSASRPQDRQFILSSKKLLLSDSGFYLCAWGGGGTSLQYFGPGTRLTVL.

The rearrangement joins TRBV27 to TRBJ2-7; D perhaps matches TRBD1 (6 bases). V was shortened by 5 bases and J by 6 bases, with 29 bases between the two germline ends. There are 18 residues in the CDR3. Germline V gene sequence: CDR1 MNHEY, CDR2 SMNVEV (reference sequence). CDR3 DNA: TGTGCCAGCAGTCCGAGGACAGCGAAAACCCCTCTATCCCCCGAGCAGTACTTC. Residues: CASSPRTAKTPLSPEQYF.

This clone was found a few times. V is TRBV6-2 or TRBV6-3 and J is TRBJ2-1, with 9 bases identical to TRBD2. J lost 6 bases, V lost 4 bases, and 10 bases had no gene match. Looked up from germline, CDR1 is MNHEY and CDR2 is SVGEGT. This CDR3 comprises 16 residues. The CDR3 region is CASSSLGLAGSNEQFF. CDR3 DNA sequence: TGTGCCAGCAGTTCCCTAGGGCTAGCGGGGTCCAATGAGCAGTTCTTC.

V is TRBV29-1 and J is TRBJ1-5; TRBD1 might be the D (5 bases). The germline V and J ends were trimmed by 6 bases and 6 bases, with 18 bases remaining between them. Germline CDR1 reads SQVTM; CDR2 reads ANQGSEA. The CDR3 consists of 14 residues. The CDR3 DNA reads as TGCAGCGTGGCCGTTGGGGGGGTCAGTCAGCCCCAGCATTTT. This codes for CSVAVGGVSQPQHF.

In DNA form, the CDR3 reads TGTGCCAGCAGGCGGACAGGGGAGGGGAGCTATGGCTACACCTTC. Protein: CASRRTGEGSYGYTF. The V call is TRBV2, the J call TRBJ1-2; 9 nucleotides match TRBD1. Germline V gene data show CDR1 as SNHLY and CDR2 as FYNNEI. V was pared by 6 bases and J by 4 bases, with 9 bases of the junction left unmatched. CDR3 size: 15 residues. The full variable domain, completed using reference TRBV2 and TRBJ1-2, is EPEVTQTPSHQVTQMGQEVILRCVPISNHLYFYWYRQILGQKVEFLVSFYNNEISEKSEIFDDQFSVERPDGSNFTLKIRSTKLEDSAMYFCASRRTGEGSYGYTFGSGTRLTVV.

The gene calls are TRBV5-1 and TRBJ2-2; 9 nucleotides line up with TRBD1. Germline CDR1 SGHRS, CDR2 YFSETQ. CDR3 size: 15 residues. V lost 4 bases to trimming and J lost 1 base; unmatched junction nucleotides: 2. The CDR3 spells CASSPGQGNTGELFF. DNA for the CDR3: TGCGCCAGCAGCCCGGGACAGGGGAACACCGGGGAGCTGTTTTTT. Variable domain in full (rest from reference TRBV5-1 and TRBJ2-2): KAGVTQTPRYLIKTRGQQVTLSCSPISGHRSVSWYQQTPGQGLQFLFEYFSETQRNKGNFPGRFSGRQFSNSRSEMNVSTLELGDSALYLCASSPGQGNTGELFFGEGSRLTVL.

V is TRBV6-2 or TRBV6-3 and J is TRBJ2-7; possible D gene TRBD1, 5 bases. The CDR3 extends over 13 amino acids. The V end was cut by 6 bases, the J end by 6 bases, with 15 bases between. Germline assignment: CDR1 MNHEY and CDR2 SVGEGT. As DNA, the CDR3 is TGTGCCAGCAGCTCCACAGGTTTCCGCGAGCAGTACTTC. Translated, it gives CASSSTGFREQYF.

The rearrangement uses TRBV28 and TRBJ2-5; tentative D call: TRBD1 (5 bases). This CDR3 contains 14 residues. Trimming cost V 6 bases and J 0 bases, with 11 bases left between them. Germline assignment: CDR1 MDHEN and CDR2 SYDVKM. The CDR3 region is CASSAQVYQETQYF. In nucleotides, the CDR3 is TGTGCCAGCAGCGCACAGGTGTACCAAGAGACCCAGTACTTC.

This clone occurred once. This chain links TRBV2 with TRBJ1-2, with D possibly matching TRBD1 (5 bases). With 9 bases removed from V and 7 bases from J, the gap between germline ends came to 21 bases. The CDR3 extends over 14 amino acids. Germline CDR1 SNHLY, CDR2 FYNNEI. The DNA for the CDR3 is TGTGCCAGGGGGCCTTCTGGAATGTTACGTGGCTACACCTTC. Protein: CARGPSGMLRGYTF.

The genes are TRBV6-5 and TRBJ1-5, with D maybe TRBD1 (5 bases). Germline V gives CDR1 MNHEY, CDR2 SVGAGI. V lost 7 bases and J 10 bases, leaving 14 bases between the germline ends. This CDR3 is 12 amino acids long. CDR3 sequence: CASTGEWGPQHF. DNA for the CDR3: TGTGCCAGCACGGGGGAATGGGGCCCCCAGCATTTT.

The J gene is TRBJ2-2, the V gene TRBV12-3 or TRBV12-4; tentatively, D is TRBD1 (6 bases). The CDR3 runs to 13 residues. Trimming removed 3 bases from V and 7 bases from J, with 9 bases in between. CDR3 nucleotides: TGTGCCAGCAGTTTTGAGGGGGTCGGGGAGCTGTTTTTT. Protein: CASSFEGVGELFF.

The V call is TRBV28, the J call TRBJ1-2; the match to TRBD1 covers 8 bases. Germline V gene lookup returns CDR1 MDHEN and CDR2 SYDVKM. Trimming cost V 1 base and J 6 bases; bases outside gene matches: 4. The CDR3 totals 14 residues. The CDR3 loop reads CASSLSTGGHGYTF. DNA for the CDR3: TGTGCCAGCAGTTTATCTACAGGGGGTCATGGCTACACCTTC.

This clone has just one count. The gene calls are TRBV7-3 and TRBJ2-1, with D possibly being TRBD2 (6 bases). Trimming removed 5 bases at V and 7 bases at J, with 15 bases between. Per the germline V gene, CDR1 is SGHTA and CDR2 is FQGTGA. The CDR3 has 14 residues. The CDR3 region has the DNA TGTGCCAGCAGCCGGTATGGGACTGGGAATGAGCAGTTCTTC. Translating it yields CASSRYGTGNEQFF.